The source of this TCR beta chain is a study of tumor-infiltrating lymphocytes in primary liver carcinoma. Whole-study context: Tumors were staged T1-T3 N0M0 and measured about 4.2 to 10 cm across.

TCR beta cDNA was made from roughly 500 ng total RNA with a constant-region primer. The TCR beta library was amplified through three nested multiplex PCR rounds in a modified ARM-PCR procedure. A C-beta reverse primer and TRBV1-TRBV30 forward primers served in each of the first two PCR rounds, at 10 cycles apiece. TCRdb ran MiXCR on the multiplex PCR reads and lists one entry per CDR3 protein. The profile covers 25,000 to 35,000 distinct CDR3 sequences, with about 82% appearing a single time and over 30% taken by the ten largest. With regard to this clonotype: The antigen remains undetermined.

Germline V gives CDR1 DFQATT, CDR2 SNEGSKA (reference sequence). This CDR3 has 14 residues. V shed 5 bases, J shed 3 bases, and the junction held 7 bases outside the gene matches. Without any cell sorting, about 18-30 mg of bulk tissue yielded co-extracted RNA and DNA. The study enrolled treatment-naive patients with chronic HBV infection. Study observations and caveats: A fraction of only about 7.5-25% of top clones appeared in all five tumor regions. Tumor-adjacent and tumor-blood pairs overlapped less than tumor region pairs did.

The receptor's source is a middle-aged man with primary liver carcinoma and hepatitis B virus infection. Source material: liver tumor tissue from sampling region 5. The subset denotes: tumor region T5, tumor centre. V gene TRBV20-1 combines with J gene TRBJ2-7; 10 nucleotides line up with TRBD2. This chain's CDR3 is CSACLAGESYEQYF. Here the CDR3 DNA reads TGCAGTGCTTGTCTAGCGGGAGAGAGCTACGAGCAGTACTTC.